This T cell receptor (beta chain) is from a study of blood T cells in healthy people across ages. Findings and caveats of the study: Observed TCR beta diversity showed a strong correlation with the percentage of naive T cells as measured by flow cytometry. PBMCs that were unsorted prevented a conclusive naive versus antigen-experienced comparison.

Germline V gene data show CDR1 as DFQATT and CDR2 as SNEGSKA (reference sequence). The CDR3 covers 14 residues. Losses at the gene ends were 2 bases for V and 5 bases for J; bases not matched to a gene: 7. With a J-beta primer mix and a sample-barcoded 5' primer, a second PCR ran about 7 to 12 cycles. Each cDNA molecule, via a template-switch adaptor with 12 random nucleotides, was tagged. TCRdb ran MiXCR on the 5' RACE reads and lists one entry per CDR3 protein. The sample lists about 1.4 million distinct CDR3 sequences, around 59% occurring once. This clonotype was seen only once. The target antigen is unknown.

The sample comprised blood. The source of this sequence is a man aged 18 to 29 in good health. The chain combines TRBV20-1 with TRBJ2-7, with 9 nucleotides matching TRBD1. CDR3 protein: CSARRPGQGNEQYF. CDR3 DNA: TGCAGTGCTAGACGCCCGGGACAGGGTAACGAGCAGTACTTC.